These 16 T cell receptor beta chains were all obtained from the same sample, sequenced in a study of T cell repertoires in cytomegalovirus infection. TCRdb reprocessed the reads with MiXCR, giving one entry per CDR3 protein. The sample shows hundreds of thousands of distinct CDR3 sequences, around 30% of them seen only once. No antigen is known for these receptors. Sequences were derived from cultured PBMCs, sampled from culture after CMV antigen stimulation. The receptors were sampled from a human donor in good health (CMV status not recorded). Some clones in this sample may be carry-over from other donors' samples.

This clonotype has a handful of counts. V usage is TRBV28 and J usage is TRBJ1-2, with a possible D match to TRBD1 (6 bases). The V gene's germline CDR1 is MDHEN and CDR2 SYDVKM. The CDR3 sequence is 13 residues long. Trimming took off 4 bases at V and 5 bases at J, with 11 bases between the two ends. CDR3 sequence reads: CASSSGEWYGYTF. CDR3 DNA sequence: TGTGCCAGCAGTTCAGGGGAGTGGTATGGCTACACCTTC.

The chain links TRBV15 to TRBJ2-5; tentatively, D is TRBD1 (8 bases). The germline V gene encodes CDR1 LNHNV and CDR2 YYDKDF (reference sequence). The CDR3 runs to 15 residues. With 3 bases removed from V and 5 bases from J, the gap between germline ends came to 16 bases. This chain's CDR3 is CATSRIDRGGETQYF. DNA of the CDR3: TGTGCCACCAGCAGGATAGACAGGGGAGGGGAGACCCAGTACTTC.

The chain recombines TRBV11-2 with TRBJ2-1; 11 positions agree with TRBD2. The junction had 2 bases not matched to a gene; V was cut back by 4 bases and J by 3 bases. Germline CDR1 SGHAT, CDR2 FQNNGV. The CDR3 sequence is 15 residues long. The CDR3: CASSWLAGGYNEQFF. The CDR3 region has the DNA TGTGCCAGCAGCTGGCTAGCGGGAGGCTACAATGAGCAGTTCTTC.

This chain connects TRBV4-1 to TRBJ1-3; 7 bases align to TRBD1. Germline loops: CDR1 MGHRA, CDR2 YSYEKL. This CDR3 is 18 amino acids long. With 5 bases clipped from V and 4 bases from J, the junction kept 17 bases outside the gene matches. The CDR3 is CASSSPGREGARGNTIYF. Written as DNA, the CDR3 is TGCGCCAGCAGCTCCCCCGGCCGAGAGGGGGCACGGGGAAACACCATATATTTT.

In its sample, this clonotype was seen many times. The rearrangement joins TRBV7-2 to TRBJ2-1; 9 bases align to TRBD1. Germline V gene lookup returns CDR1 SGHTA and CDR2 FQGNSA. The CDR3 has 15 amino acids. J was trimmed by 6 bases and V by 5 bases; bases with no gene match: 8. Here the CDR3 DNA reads TGTGCCAGCAGCGTACAGGGGGCATGGGGCAATGAGCAGTTCTTC. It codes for CASSVQGAWGNEQFF.

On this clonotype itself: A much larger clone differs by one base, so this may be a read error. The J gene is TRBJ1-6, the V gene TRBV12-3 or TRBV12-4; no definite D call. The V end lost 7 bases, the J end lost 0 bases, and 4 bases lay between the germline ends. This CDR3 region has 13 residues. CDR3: CASKSSYNSPLHF. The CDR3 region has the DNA TGTGCCAGCAAAAGCTCCTATAATTCACCCCTCCACTTT.

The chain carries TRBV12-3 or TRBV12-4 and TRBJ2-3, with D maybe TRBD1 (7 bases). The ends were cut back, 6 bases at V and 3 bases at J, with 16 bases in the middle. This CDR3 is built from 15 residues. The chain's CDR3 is CASSHRRGLTDTQYF. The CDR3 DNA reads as TGTGCCAGCAGCCACCGGAGGGGGCTGACAGATACGCAGTATTTT.

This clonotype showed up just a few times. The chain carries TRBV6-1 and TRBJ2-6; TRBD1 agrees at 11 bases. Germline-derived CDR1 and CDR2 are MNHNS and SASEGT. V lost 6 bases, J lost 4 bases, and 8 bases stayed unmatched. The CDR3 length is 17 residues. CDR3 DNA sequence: TGTGCCAGCAGCCGAGGACAGGGGGCAGGCGGGGCCAACGTCCTGACTTTC. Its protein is CASSRGQGAGGANVLTF.

DNA of the CDR3: TGTGCCAGCAGCTATAGCGGGACCTCCTACGAGCAGTACTTC. It yields the protein CASSYSGTSYEQYF. This chain connects TRBV11-2 to TRBJ2-7, with TRBD2 matching over 8 bases. The germline V gene has CDR1 SGHAT and CDR2 FQNNGV. Germline trimming cut 4 bases from V and 0 bases from J; bases unmatched to any gene: 2. The CDR3 extends over 14 amino acids. Supplemented by reference TRBV11-2 and TRBJ2-7, the full variable domain reads EAGVAQSPRYKIIEKRQSVAFWCNPISGHATLYWYQQILGQGPKLLIQFQNNGVVDDSQLPKDRFSAERLKGVDSTLKIQPAKLEDSAVYLCASSYSGTSYEQYFGPGTRLTVT.

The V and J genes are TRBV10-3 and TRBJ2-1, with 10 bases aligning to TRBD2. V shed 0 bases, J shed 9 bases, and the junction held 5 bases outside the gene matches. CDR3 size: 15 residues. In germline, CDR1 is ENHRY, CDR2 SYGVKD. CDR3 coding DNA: TGTGCCATCAGTGAGTCCCCTAGCGGGAGCTTTGAGCAGTTCTTC. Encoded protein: CAISESPSGSFEQFF.

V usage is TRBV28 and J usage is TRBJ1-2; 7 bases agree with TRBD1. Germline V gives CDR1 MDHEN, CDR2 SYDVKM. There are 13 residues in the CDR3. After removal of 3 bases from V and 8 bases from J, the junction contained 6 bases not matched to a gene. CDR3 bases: TGTGCCAGCAGTTTCCCGACAGGGCCGGGCTACACCTTC. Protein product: CASSFPTGPGYTF.

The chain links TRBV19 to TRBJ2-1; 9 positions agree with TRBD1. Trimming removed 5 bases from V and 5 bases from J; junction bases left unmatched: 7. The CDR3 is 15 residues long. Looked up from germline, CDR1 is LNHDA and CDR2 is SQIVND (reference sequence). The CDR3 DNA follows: TGTGCCAGTAGTTTGGGACAGGGCGTGAACAATGAGCAGTTCTTC. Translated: CASSLGQGVNNEQFF.

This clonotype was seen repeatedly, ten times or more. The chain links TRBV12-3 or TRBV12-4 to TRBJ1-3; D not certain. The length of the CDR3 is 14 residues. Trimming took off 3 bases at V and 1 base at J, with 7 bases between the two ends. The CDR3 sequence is CASSFRSSGNTIYF. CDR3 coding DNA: TGTGCCAGCAGTTTTCGGTCTTCTGGAAACACCATATATTTT.

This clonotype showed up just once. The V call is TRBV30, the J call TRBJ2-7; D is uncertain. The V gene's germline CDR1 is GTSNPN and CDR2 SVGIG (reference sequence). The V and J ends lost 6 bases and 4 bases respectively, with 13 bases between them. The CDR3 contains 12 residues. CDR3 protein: CACAVGPYEQYF. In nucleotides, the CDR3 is TGTGCCTGCGCCGTCGGACCTTACGAGCAGTACTTC.

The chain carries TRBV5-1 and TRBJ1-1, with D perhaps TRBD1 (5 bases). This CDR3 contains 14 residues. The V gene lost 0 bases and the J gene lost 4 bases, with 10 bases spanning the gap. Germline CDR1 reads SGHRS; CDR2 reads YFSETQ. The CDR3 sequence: CASSLGDGLTEAFF. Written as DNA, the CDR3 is TGCGCCAGCAGCTTGGGGGACGGGCTCACTGAAGCTTTCTTT.

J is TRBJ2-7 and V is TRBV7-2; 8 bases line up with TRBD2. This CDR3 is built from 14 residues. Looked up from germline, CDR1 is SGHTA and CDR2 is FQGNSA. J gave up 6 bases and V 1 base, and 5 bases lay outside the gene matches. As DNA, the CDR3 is TGTGCCAGCAGCTTAGTTAGCGGGGTAGGCGAGCAGTACTTC. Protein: CASSLVSGVGEQYF.